The subject of this entry is one T cell receptor (beta chain). Use of 60 Vbeta and 13 Jbeta primers characterized the PCR. The data were produced by immunoSEQ multiplex PCR, yet TCRdb's version contains in-frame clones alone and is incomplete. The data show roughly 100,000 clones, roughly 12% seen once. V dropped 5 bases and J dropped 7; count of bases not matched to a gene: 15. Germline values: CDR1 LNHDA, CDR2 SQIVND (reference sequence). The length of the CDR3 is 16 residues. This record comes from a study of cytomegalovirus exposure and HLA in healthy donors. The sample taken for sequencing was PBMCs. The chain has TRBV19 and TRBJ2-7; 9 bases are shared with TRBD1. This clonotype was sampled from a man aged 40-49 years in good health and CMV-seropositive. CDR3: CASSSQPGQGLREQYF. The CDR3 DNA reads as TGTGCCAGTAGTTCTCAGCCGGGACAGGGTTTGAGGGAGCAGTACTTC.